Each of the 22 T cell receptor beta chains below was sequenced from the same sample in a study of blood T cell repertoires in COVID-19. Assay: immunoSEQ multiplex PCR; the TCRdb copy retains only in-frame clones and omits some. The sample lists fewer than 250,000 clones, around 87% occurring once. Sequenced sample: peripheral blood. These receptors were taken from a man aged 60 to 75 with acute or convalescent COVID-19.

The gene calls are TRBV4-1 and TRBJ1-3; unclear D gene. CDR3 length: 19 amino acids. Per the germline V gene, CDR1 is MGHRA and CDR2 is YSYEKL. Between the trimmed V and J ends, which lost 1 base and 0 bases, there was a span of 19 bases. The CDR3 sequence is CASSQGPSSNLGSGNTIYF. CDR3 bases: TGCGCCAGCAGCCAAGGACCATCCAGTAACCTAGGCTCTGGAAACACCATATATTTT.

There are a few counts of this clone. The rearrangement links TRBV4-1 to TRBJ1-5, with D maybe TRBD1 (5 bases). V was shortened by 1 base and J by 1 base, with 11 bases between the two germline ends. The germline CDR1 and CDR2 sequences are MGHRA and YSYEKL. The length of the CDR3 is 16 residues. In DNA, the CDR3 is TGCGCCAGCAGCCAAGTCGCGACAGCGAGCAATCAGCCCCAGCATTTT. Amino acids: CASSQVATASNQPQHF.

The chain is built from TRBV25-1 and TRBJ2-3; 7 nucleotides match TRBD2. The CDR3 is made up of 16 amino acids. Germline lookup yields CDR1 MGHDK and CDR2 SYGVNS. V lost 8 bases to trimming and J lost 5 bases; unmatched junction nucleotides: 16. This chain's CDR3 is CASALGSGRGRDTQYF. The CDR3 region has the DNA TGTGCCAGCGCATTAGGGTCTGGGCGGGGGAGAGATACGCAGTATTTT.

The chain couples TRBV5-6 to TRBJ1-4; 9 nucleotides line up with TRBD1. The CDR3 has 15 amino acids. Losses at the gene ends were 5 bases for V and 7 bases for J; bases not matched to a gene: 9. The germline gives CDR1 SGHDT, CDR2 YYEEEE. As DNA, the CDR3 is TGTGCCAGCAGTTCGAACAGGGGGCGCGCTGAAAAACTGTTTTTT. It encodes CASSSNRGRAEKLFF.

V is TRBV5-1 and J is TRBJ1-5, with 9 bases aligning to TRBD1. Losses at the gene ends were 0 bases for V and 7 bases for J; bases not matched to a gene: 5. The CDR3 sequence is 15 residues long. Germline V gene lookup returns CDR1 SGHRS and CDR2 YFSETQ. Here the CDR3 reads CASSLGTGAPQPQHF. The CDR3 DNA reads TGCGCCAGCAGCTTGGGGACAGGGGCACCCCAGCCCCAGCATTTT.

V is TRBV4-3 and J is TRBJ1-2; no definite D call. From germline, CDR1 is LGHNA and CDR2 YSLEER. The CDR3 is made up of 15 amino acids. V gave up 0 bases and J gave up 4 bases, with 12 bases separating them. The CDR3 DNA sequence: TGCGCCAGCAGCCAAGATACGGAGGTCGGCTATGGCTACACCTTC. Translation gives CASSQDTEVGYGYTF.

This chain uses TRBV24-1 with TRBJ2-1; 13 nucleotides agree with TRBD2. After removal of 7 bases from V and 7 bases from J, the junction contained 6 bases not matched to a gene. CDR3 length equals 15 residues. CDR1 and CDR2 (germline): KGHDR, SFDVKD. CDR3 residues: CATSPLAGGRNEQFF. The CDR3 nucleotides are TGTGCCACCAGCCCACTAGCGGGGGGGCGGAATGAGCAGTTCTTC.

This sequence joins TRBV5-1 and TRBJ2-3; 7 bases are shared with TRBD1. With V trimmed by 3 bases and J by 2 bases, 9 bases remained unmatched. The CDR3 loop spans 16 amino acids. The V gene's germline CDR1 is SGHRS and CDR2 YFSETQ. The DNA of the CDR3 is TGCGCCAGCAGCTCGGGACAGATATACCCCACAGATACGCAGTATTTT. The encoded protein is CASSSGQIYPTDTQYF.

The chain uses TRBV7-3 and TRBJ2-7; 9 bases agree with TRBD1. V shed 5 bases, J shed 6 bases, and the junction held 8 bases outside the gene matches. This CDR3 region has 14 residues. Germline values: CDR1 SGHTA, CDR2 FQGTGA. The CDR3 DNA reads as TGTGCCAGCAGCGTCTGGACAGGGGTCGTCGAGCAGTACTTC. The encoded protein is CASSVWTGVVEQYF.

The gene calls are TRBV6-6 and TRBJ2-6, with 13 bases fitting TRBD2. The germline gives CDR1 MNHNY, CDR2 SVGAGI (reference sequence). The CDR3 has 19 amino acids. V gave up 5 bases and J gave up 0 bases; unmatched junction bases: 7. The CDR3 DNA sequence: TGTGCCAGCAGTCGAAATGGACTAGCGGGGGACTCTGGGGCCAACGTCCTGACTTTC. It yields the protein CASSRNGLAGDSGANVLTF.

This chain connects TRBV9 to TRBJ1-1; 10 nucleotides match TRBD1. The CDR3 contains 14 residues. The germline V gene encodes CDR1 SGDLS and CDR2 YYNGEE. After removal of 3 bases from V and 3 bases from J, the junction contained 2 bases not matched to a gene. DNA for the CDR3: TGTGCCAGCAGCGGGGGACAGGGGTACACTGAAGCTTTCTTT. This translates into CASSGGQGYTEAFF.

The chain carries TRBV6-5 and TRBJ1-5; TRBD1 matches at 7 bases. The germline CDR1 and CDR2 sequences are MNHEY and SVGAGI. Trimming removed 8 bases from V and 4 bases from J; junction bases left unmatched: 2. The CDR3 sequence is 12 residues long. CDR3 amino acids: CASRQGNQPQHF. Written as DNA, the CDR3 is TGTGCCAGCCGACAGGGAAATCAGCCCCAGCATTTT.

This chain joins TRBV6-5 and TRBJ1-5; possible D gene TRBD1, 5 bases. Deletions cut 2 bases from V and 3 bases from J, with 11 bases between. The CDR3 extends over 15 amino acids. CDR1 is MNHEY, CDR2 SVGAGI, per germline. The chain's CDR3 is CASSYDRPFNQPQHF. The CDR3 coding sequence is TGTGCCAGCAGTTACGACAGACCTTTCAATCAGCCCCAGCATTTT.

This CDR3 is CASSDSGQTDTQYF. CDR3 bases: TGTGCCAGCAGTGACTCGGGACAGACAGATACGCAGTATTTT. The chain joins TRBV6-4 to TRBJ2-3, with TRBD1 matching over 7 bases. V trimming: 0 bases; J trimming: 3 bases; junction bases outside the gene matches: 0. The germline V gene encodes CDR1 MRHNA and CDR2 SNTAGT. CDR3 length: 14 residues.

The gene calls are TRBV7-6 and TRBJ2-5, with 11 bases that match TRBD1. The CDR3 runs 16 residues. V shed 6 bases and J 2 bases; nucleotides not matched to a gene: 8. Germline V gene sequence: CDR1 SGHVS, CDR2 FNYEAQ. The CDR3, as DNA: TGTGCCAGCAGTCTTAGCGGGACAGGGGGTCAAGAGACCCAGTACTTC. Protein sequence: CASSLSGTGGQETQYF.

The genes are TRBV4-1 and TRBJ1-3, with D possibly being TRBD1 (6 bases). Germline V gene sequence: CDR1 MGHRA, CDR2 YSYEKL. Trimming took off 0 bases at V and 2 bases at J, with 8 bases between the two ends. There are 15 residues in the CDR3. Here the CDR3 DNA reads TGCGCCAGCAGCCAAGATAGGGGGACTGGAAACACCATATATTTT. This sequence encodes CASSQDRGTGNTIYF.

The CDR3 nucleotides read TGTGCCAGCAGCGCTCAAAACTCGAACACTGAAGCTTTCTTT. This translates into CASSAQNSNTEAFF. The V gene is TRBV11-1, the J gene TRBJ1-1; no clear D. CDR3 length: 14 residues. Germline CDR1 SGHAT, CDR2 FQDESV (reference sequence). The ends were cut back, 5 bases at V and 1 base at J, with 11 bases in the middle.

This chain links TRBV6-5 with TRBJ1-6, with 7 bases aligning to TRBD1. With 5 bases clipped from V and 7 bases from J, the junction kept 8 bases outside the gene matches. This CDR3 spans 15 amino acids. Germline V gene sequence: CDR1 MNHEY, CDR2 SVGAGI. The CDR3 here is CASSPRTGGNSPLHF. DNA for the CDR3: TGTGCCAGCAGTCCCCGGACAGGCGGAAATTCACCCCTCCACTTT.

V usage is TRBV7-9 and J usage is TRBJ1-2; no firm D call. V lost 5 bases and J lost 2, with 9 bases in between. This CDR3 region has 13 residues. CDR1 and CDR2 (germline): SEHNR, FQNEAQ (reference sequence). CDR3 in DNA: TGTGCCAGCAGCCTATCCTTGAACTATGGCTACACCTTC. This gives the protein CASSLSLNYGYTF.

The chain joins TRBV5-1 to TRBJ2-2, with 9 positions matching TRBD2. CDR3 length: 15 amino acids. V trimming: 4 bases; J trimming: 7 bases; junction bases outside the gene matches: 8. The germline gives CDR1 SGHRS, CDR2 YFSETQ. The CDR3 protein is CASSTSGGFNGELFF. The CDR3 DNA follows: TGCGCCAGCAGCACGAGCGGGGGGTTTAACGGGGAGCTGTTTTTT.

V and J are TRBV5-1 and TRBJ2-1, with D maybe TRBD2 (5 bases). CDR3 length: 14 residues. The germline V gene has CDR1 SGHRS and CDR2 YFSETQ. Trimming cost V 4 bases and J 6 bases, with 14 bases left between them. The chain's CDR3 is CASSPRGVGNEQFF. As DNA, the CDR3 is TGCGCCAGCAGCCCCCGGGGAGTGGGCAATGAGCAGTTCTTC.

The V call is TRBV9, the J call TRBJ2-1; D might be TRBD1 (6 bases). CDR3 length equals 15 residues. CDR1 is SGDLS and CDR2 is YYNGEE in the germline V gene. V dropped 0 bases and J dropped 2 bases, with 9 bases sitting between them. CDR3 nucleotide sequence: TGTGCCAGCAGCGTAGGGGCAGGGGCCTACAATGAGCAGTTCTTC. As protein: CASSVGAGAYNEQFF.